The subject of this entry is one T cell receptor beta chain. Its antigen remains unknown. Trimming left V 6 bases short and J 1 base short, with 15 bases between. The V gene's germline CDR1 is MNHEY and CDR2 SVGAGI. The CDR3 loop spans 15 amino acids. The data stem from a study of T cell responses to AZD1222 COVID-19 vaccine. Study-level points and caveats: Spike-specific TCR depth and breadth grew after two AZD1222 doses. Spike was spanned by vaccine-associated CD4 TCRs, with dominance at 160-218 and 743-854.

Clones were read by immunoSEQ multiplex PCR, and TCRdb kept only the in-frame ones, dropping some. The table lists around 100,000 clones, around 94% of them singletons. The rearrangement joins TRBV6-5 to TRBJ1-1; no definite D call. The source was peripheral blood, collected on day 0 of AZD1222 vaccination. The TCR was taken from an adult in good health. Here the CDR3 reads CASRAVGNSNTEAFF. In DNA, the CDR3 is TGTGCCAGCAGAGCGGTAGGGAATTCGAACACTGAAGCTTTCTTT.